This T cell receptor beta chain derives from a study of cytomegalovirus exposure and HLA in healthy donors. Vbeta (60) and Jbeta (13) primers were used in the PCR. The method was immunoSEQ multiplex PCR; TCRdb's version includes in-frame clones alone and lacks a portion of them. Counted here are over 100,000 clones, roughly 68% occurring once; the ten biggest clones make up just over 8.5%. Trimming cost V 4 bases and J 1 base, with 13 bases left between them. The CDR3 runs 15 residues. The germline CDR1 and CDR2 sequences are MDHEN and SYDVKM. This receptor was obtained from a man aged 30-40 years in good health and CMV-seropositive. This sequence joins TRBV28 and TRBJ2-5, with D maybe TRBD2 (5 bases). The specimen sequenced was PBMCs. The CDR3 loop is CASSSRAGFQETQYF. CDR3 sequence (DNA): TGTGCCAGCAGTTCCCGGGCGGGTTTCCAAGAGACCCAGTACTTC.